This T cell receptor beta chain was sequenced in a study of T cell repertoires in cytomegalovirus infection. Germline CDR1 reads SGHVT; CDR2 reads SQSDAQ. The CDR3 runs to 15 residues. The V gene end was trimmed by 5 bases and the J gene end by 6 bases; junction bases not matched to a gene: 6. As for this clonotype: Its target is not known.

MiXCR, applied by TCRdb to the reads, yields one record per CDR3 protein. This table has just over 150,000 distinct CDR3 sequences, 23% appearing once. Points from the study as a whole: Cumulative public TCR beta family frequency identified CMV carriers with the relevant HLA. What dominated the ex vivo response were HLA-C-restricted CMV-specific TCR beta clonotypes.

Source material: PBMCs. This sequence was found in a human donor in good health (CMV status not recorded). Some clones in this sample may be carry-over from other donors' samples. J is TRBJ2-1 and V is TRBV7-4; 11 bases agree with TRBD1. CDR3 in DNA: TGTGCCAGCAGCCGGACAGGGGGCTTAAGCAATGAGCAGTTCTTC. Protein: CASSRTGGLSNEQFF.